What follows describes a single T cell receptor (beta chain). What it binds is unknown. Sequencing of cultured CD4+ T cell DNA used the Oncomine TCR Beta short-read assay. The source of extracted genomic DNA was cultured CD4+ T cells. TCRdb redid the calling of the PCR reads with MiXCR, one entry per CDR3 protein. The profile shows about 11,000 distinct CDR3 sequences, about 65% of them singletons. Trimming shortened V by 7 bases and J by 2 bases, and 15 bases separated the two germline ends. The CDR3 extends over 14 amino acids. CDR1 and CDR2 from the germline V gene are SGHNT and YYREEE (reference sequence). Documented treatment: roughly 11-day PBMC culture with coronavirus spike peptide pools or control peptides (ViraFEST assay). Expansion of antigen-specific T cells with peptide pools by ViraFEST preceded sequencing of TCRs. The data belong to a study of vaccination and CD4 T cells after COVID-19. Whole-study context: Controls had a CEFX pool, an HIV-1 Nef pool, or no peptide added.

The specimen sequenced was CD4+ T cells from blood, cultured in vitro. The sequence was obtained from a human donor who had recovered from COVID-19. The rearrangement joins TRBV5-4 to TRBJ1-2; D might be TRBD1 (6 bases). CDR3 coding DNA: TGTGCCAGCGGGACGGGAGGGGGGAACTATGGCTACACCTTC. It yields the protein CASGTGGGNYGYTF.